This TCR beta chain was identified during a study of blood T cell repertoires in COVID-19. Study at large: Material from acute and convalescent COVID-19 was sourced from the United States, Italy and Spain.

Source study methods: Reference gene primer amplification in the assay estimated nucleated cell counts. Using immunoSEQ multiplex PCR, the repertoire was profiled, and TCRdb retains in-frame clones only, with some absent. The D gene and trimming were derived from the DNA, and the V and J assignments and clone size from that table. The data hold about 360,000 clones, with around nine tenths observed a single time. The CDR3 consists of 15 residues. Germline V gene data show CDR1 as SQVTM and CDR2 as ANQGSEA. V dropped 6 bases and J dropped 1; count of bases not matched to a gene: 2. The chain uses TRBV29-1 and TRBJ2-6; 11 bases agree with TRBD1. This sequence originates from a woman aged 55 to 70 with COVID-19, enrolled during active disease. Sequencing was done on a sample of peripheral blood. For the CDR3, the DNA is TGCAGCGTCCGGGACAGGGGGTCTGGGGCCAACGTCCTGACTTTC. It encodes CSVRDRGSGANVLTF.